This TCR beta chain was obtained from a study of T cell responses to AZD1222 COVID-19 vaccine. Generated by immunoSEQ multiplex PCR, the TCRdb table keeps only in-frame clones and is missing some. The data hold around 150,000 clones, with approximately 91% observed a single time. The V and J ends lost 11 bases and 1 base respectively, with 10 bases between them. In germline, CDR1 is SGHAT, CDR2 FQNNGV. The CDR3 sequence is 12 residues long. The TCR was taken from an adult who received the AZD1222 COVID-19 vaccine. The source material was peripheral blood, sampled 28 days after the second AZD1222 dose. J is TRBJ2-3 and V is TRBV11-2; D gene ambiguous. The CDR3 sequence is CASLRGTDTQYF. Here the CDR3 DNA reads TGTGCCTCCCTTAGGGGCACAGATACGCAGTATTTT.